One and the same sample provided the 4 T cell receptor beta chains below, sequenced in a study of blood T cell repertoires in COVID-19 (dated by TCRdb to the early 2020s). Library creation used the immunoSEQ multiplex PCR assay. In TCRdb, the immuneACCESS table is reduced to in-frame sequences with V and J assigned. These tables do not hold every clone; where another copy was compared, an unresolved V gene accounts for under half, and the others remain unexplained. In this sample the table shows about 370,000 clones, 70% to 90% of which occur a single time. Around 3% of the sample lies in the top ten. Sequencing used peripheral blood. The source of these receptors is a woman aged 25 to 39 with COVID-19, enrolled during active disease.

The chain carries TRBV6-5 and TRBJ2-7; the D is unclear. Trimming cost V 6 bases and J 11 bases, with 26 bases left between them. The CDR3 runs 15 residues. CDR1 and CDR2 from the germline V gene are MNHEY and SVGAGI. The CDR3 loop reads CASSRKPLATYGKYV. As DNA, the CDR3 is TGTGCCAGCAGCCGAAAGCCCTTAGCTACTTACGGAAAGTACGTC.

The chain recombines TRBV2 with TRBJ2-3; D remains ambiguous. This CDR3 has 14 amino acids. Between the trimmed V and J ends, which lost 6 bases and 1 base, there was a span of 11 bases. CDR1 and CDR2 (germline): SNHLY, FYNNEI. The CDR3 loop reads CASSPSLRTDTQYF. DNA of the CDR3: TGTGCCAGCAGCCCCTCACTACGCACAGATACGCAGTATTTT.

This chain's CDR3 is CASSLVGGEKLFF. The CDR3 DNA sequence: TGTGCCAGCAGCTTAGTAGGGGGAGAAAAACTGTTTTTT. V gene TRBV7-2 combines with J gene TRBJ1-4; D perhaps matches TRBD1 (6 bases). V lost 1 base and J lost 8, with 8 bases in between. The CDR3 loop spans 13 amino acids. CDR1 SGHTA and CDR2 FQGNSA come from the germline V gene.

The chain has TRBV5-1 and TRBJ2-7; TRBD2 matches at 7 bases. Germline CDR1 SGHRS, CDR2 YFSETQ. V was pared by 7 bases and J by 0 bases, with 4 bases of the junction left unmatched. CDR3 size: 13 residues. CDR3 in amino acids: CASAGRASYEQYF. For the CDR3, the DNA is TGCGCCAGCGCGGGGAGGGCCTCCTACGAGCAGTACTTC.